These 31 T cell receptor beta chains came from one sample sequenced in a study of identical twins. Each CDR3 protein gets one entry after TCRdb re-called the 5' RACE reads with MiXCR. The data hold hundreds of thousands of distinct CDR3 sequences, with around a sixth observed a single time. These data also featured in a second study, about T cells expressing NK-cell markers.

The specimen sequenced was PBMCs. The receptors were sampled from a woman aged 18-29 years in good health.

V gene TRBV10-3 combines with J gene TRBJ2-7; D not resolved. Between the trimmed V and J ends, which lost 8 bases and 4 bases, there was a span of 6 bases. CDR1 and CDR2 (germline): ENHRY, SYGVKD. The CDR3 runs 10 residues. For the CDR3, the DNA is TGTGCCATCGGAACATACGAGCAGTACTTC. Translating it yields CAIGTYEQYF.

The gene calls are TRBV6-5 and TRBJ2-3; D is undetermined. The V end lost 10 bases, the J end lost 4 bases, and 9 bases lay between the germline ends. The length of the CDR3 is 11 residues. Germline lookup yields CDR1 MNHEY and CDR2 SVGAGI. The CDR3, as DNA: TGTGCCACTACGACTTCAGATACGCAGTATTTT. Translating it yields CATTTSDTQYF.

Only a few counts were recorded for this clonotype. The chain uses TRBV6-1 and TRBJ2-1; 7 bases fit TRBD2. The CDR3 loop spans 16 amino acids. Per the germline V gene, CDR1 is MNHNS and CDR2 is SASEGT. J lost 1 base, V lost 6 bases, and 9 bases had no gene match. CDR3 nucleotide sequence: TGTGCCAGCAGCCCTCGGCGGGAGAGGTCCTACAATGAGCAGTTCTTC. Translated, it gives CASSPRRERSYNEQFF.

The chain has TRBV12-3 or TRBV12-4 and TRBJ2-7, with 11 nucleotides matching TRBD2. The V segment lost 6 bases and the J segment 4 bases; nucleotides outside the gene matches: 8. The CDR3 consists of 15 residues. This chain's CDR3 is CASSWVAGGMYEQYF. The CDR3 DNA sequence: TGTGCCAGCAGCTGGGTAGCGGGAGGGATGTACGAGCAGTACTTC.

The chain links TRBV12-3 or TRBV12-4 to TRBJ2-2, with D perhaps matching TRBD1 (6 bases). The germline V and J ends were trimmed by 0 bases and 2 bases, with 16 bases remaining between them. The CDR3 covers 18 residues. CDR3: CASSLASGQKRNTGELFF. Here the CDR3 DNA reads TGTGCCAGCAGTTTAGCCTCAGGACAGAAAAGAAACACCGGGGAGCTGTTTTTT.

This clonotype was observed a handful of times. The rearrangement joins TRBV27 to TRBJ2-2, with TRBD2 matching 9 bases. The CDR3 is 15 amino acids. With 3 bases clipped from V and 6 bases from J, the junction kept 5 bases outside the gene matches. Germline assignment: CDR1 MNHEY and CDR2 SMNVEV (reference sequence). In DNA form, the CDR3 reads TGTGCCAGCAGTTTCGGACTAGCGCCGTCCGGGGAGCTGTTTTTT. Translation gives CASSFGLAPSGELFF.

This clonotype was seen a handful of times. V gene TRBV9 combines with J gene TRBJ2-5, with 14 positions matching TRBD2. Germline V gene data show CDR1 as SGDLS and CDR2 as YYNGEE. CDR3 length: 17 residues. The V gene end was trimmed by 2 bases and the J gene end by 1 base; junction bases not matched to a gene: 4. Here the CDR3 DNA reads TGTGCCAGCAGCGTCGGACTAGCGGGAGGAGGCCAAGAGACCCAGTACTTC. Translation gives CASSVGLAGGGQETQYF. Full variable domain (missing parts from reference TRBV9 and TRBJ2-5): DSGVTQTPKHLITATGQRVTLRCSPRSGDLSVYWYQQSLDQGLQFLIQYYNGEERAKGNILERFSAQQFPDLHSELNLSSLELGDSALYFCASSVGLAGGGQETQYFGPGTRLLVL.

The chain couples TRBV5-6 to TRBJ2-7; D is ambiguous. The V and J ends lost 3 bases and 2 bases respectively, with 9 bases between them. Germline values: CDR1 SGHDT, CDR2 YYEEEE. CDR3 size: 13 residues. CDR3 nucleotides: TGTGCCAGCAGCTCGGTCGATACCTACGAGCAGTACTTC. Translated, it gives CASSSVDTYEQYF.

The V and J genes are TRBV6-5 and TRBJ2-1, with D tentatively TRBD1 (5 bases). CDR1 is MNHEY and CDR2 is SVGAGI in the germline V gene. CDR3 length: 16 residues. V was trimmed by 2 bases and J by 8 bases, leaving 19 bases between them. CDR3 in DNA: TGTGCCAGCAGTTACATTGCTGCAGGGCATCTGGATGAGCAGTTCTTC. Translated: CASSYIAAGHLDEQFF.

This clonotype turned up a few times. The conserved closing phenylalanine or tryptophan is absent in this CDR3, likely reflecting a read error. The chain has TRBV5-1 and TRBJ2-5; TRBD2 matches at 7 bases. This CDR3 is built from 16 residues. The J segment lost 2 bases and the V segment lost 2 bases, leaving 9 bases of the junction unmatched. Germline-derived CDR1 and CDR2 are SGHRS and YFSETQ. The CDR3 DNA reads TGCGCCAGCAGCTTACTGACTACAGCGGGACAAGAGACCCAGTACCTC. Its protein product is CASSLLTTAGQETQYL.

The chain employs TRBV7-2 and TRBJ2-7; the match to TRBD1 covers 10 bases. This CDR3 spans 14 amino acids. Germline V lookup: CDR1 SGHTA, CDR2 FQGNSA. V was pared by 5 bases and J by 7 bases, with 8 bases of the junction left unmatched. The CDR3 is CASSQRDRGLEQYF. Here the CDR3 DNA reads TGTGCCAGCAGCCAGCGGGACAGGGGTCTAGAGCAGTACTTC.

The CDR3 spells CSARVRENTGELFF. CDR3 DNA: TGCAGTGCTAGAGTACGGGAGAACACCGGGGAGCTGTTTTTT. The V gene is TRBV20-1, the J gene TRBJ2-2; tentative D call: TRBD2 (5 bases). This CDR3 contains 14 residues. Trimming took 1 base from V and 1 from J, leaving 7 bases between them. Germline values: CDR1 DFQATT, CDR2 SNEGSKA (reference sequence).

CDR3: CASSPRTSGILPTYEQYF. The CDR3 nucleotides read TGCGCCAGCAGCCCGCGAACTAGCGGGATACTACCTACCTACGAGCAGTACTTC. The V and J genes are TRBV4-3 and TRBJ2-7, with 10 nucleotides matching TRBD2. Germline CDR1 reads LGHNA; CDR2 reads YSLEER. V lost 4 bases and J lost 2; bases outside the gene matches: 14. The CDR3 spans 18 residues.

The chain is built from TRBV12-3 or TRBV12-4 and TRBJ1-5; D is perhaps TRBD1 (5 bases). The CDR3 consists of 16 residues. V lost 2 bases and J lost 2, with 13 bases in between. Here the CDR3 DNA reads TGTGCCAGCAGTTTAAGAGGGGAGGTCGGCAATCAGCCCCAGCATTTT. It yields the protein CASSLRGEVGNQPQHF.

This clonotype was picked up many times. The chain employs TRBV20-1 and TRBJ1-1, with 8 bases aligning to TRBD1. V lost 5 bases, J lost 1 base, and 9 bases stayed unmatched. Germline values: CDR1 DFQATT, CDR2 SNEGSKA (reference sequence). The CDR3 length is 15 residues. CDR3 residues: CSALKGGTGNTEAFF. The CDR3 coding sequence is TGCAGTGCTTTAAAAGGGGGGACAGGGAACACTGAAGCTTTCTTT.

V is TRBV7-3 and J is TRBJ2-6; D is unclear. The CDR3 extends over 15 amino acids. Trimming removed 7 bases at V and 0 bases at J, with 10 bases between. CDR1 and CDR2 from the germline V gene are SGHTA and FQGTGA. The CDR3 loop reads CASMGRNSGANVLTF. CDR3 coding DNA: TGTGCCAGCATGGGCAGGAACTCTGGGGCCAACGTCCTGACTTTC.

There are a few counts of this clonotype. This chain links TRBV20-1 with TRBJ1-3; D not resolved. CDR1 and CDR2 from the germline V gene are DFQATT and SNEGSKA (reference sequence). Trimming pared 3 bases from V and 0 bases from J, leaving 6 bases between. This CDR3 is built from 13 residues. The CDR3 nucleotides read TGCAGTGCTAGGTCCCTCTCTGGAAACACCATATATTTT. This codes for CSARSLSGNTIYF.

The CDR3, as DNA: TGTGCCAGCAAAGACAGGTGGGGGGACCGGGAGCAGTACTTC. Protein sequence: CASKDRWGDREQYF. V is TRBV6-1 and J is TRBJ2-7; D possibly uses TRBD1 or TRBD2 (6 bases each). CDR1 MNHNS and CDR2 SASEGT come from the germline V gene. V was pared by 7 bases and J by 7 bases, with 20 bases between. The CDR3 has 14 residues.

This clonotype was detected a few times. This chain connects TRBV7-9 to TRBJ2-3; a possible D gene is TRBD2 (6 bases). Trimming cost V 10 bases and J 1 base, with 18 bases left between them. CDR1 and CDR2 from the germline V gene are SEHNR and FQNEAQ (reference sequence). This CDR3 contains 15 residues. The CDR3 sequence: CATSTTGLRTDTQYF. The CDR3 DNA is TGTGCCACTAGTACGACGGGACTTCGCACAGATACGCAGTATTTT.

This clonotype was seen many times. The rearrangement uses TRBV5-1 and TRBJ2-7; possible D gene TRBD1, 6 bases. Between the trimmed V and J ends, which lost 4 bases and 3 bases, there was a span of 14 bases. Germline V gene data show CDR1 as SGHRS and CDR2 as YFSETQ. CDR3 length: 14 amino acids. The CDR3 bases are TGCGCCAGCAGCCAGTCCCGGGACATCTACGAGCAGTACTTC. Its translation is CASSQSRDIYEQYF.

This clonotype has more than one count but fewer than ten. The chain employs TRBV20-1 and TRBJ1-2, with D perhaps matching TRBD1 (5 bases). The V end was cut by 0 bases, the J end by 4 bases, with 12 bases between. Germline V gene lookup returns CDR1 DFQATT and CDR2 SNEGSKA (reference sequence). The CDR3 loop spans 14 amino acids. CDR3 DNA: TGCAGTGCTAGAGATGGCAGGGCCGGCTATGGCTACACCTTC. It specifies CSARDGRAGYGYTF.

This clonotype was counted between two and nine times. The chain combines TRBV6-5 with TRBJ2-7; 8 bases agree with TRBD2. CDR3 length: 16 residues. V lost 0 bases to trimming and J lost 1 base; unmatched junction nucleotides: 5. Per the germline V gene, CDR1 is MNHEY and CDR2 is SVGAGI. CDR3 coding DNA: TGTGCCAGCAGTTACTCGTCTCTAGCGGGTTCCTACGAGCAGTACTTC. Residues: CASSYSSLAGSYEQYF.

The chain has TRBV13 and TRBJ2-4; TRBD1 is a possible D gene (6 bases). Per the germline V gene, CDR1 is PRHDT and CDR2 is FYEKMQ (reference sequence). V was clipped by 5 bases and J by 8 bases, with 19 bases between them. The CDR3 consists of 15 residues. The CDR3 DNA sequence: TGTGCCAGCAGCCCCGCTCAGGGGAAGAGGTACATTCAGTACTTC. It is translated as CASSPAQGKRYIQYF. Filled out from reference TRBV13 and TRBJ2-4, the complete variable domain reads AAGVIQSPRHLIKEKRETATLKCYPIPRHDTVYWYQQGPGQDPQFLISFYEKMQSDKGSIPDRFSAQQFSDYHSELNMSSLELGDSALYFCASSPAQGKRYIQYFGAGTRLSVL.

The chain combines TRBV7-9 with TRBJ2-7; D gene uncertain. Germline CDR1 SEHNR, CDR2 FQNEAQ (reference sequence). V was shortened by 2 bases and J by 7 bases, with 6 bases between the two germline ends. This CDR3 is 11 amino acids long. CDR3 in DNA: TGTGCCAGCAGCTTATTAGAAGAGCAGTACTTC. Translated: CASSLLEEQYF.

This clonotype was observed a few times. This sequence joins TRBV5-6 and TRBJ1-1, with a weak D call TRBD1 (5 bases). This CDR3 is built from 15 residues. Per germline, CDR1 SGHDT and CDR2 YYEEEE. V gave up 2 bases and J gave up 1 base, with 12 bases separating them. CDR3 coding DNA: TGTGCCAGCAGCTTCGGTTTAGGACAGAACACTGAAGCTTTCTTT. This translates into CASSFGLGQNTEAFF.

This sequence joins TRBV7-8 and TRBJ1-5, with D possibly matching TRBD1 (5 bases). CDR3 length equals 17 residues. CDR1 SGHVS and CDR2 FQNEAQ come from the germline V gene. Trimming removed 2 bases from V and 4 bases from J, with 18 bases in between. The CDR3 DNA sequence: TGTGCCAGCAGCTTAAACGGGTACCCCCGGGGGAATCAGCCCCAGCATTTT. Its protein product is CASSLNGYPRGNQPQHF.

In this sample, this clonotype turned up a few times. The chain combines TRBV20-1 with TRBJ2-3; tentative D call: TRBD1 (6 bases). This CDR3 spans 13 amino acids. Germline V gene sequence: CDR1 DFQATT, CDR2 SNEGSKA (reference sequence). V lost 3 bases to trimming and J lost 6 bases, with 13 bases between them. The CDR3 is CSASSGAQDTQYF. In DNA, the CDR3 is TGCAGTGCTAGTTCAGGGGCTCAGGATACGCAGTATTTT.

V usage is TRBV13 and J usage is TRBJ2-7; possibly TRBD2 for D (6 bases). V lost 5 bases, J lost 4 bases, and 9 bases lay in between. Germline V lookup: CDR1 PRHDT, CDR2 FYEKMQ (reference sequence). CDR3 length: 12 residues. The CDR3 sequence is CASSAGRYEQYF. CDR3 in DNA: TGTGCCAGCAGCGCGGGACGATACGAGCAGTACTTC.

This clonotype was seen more than once but under ten times. The chain combines TRBV20-1 with TRBJ1-2; tentatively, D is TRBD1 (6 bases). V lost 4 bases and J lost 2, with 14 bases in between. The CDR3 consists of 14 residues. Germline V gives CDR1 DFQATT, CDR2 SNEGSKA (reference sequence). CDR3 loop: CSAIWTDPNYGYTF. CDR3 nucleotides: TGCAGTGCTATTTGGACAGATCCAAACTATGGCTACACCTTC.

This chain uses TRBV29-1 with TRBJ2-1; D is unresolved. Per the germline V gene, CDR1 is SQVTM and CDR2 is ANQGSEA. The CDR3 spans 11 residues. The V end lost 7 bases, the J end lost 8 bases, and 12 bases lay between the germline ends. CDR3 region: CSADPRHEQFF. Written as DNA, the CDR3 is TGCAGCGCGGACCCACGACATGAGCAGTTCTTC.

This clonotype was observed a handful of times. V and J are TRBV5-1 and TRBJ2-3; D might be TRBD1 (5 bases). Per germline, CDR1 SGHRS and CDR2 YFSETQ. The CDR3 sequence is 17 residues long. Trimming removed 3 bases from V and 2 bases from J, with 19 bases in between. The CDR3: CASSSPFPRADTDTQYF. CDR3 bases: TGCGCCAGCAGCTCCCCCTTTCCCAGGGCAGACACAGATACGCAGTATTTT.